Presented here are 24 T cell receptor beta chains from one specimen sequenced in a study of blood T cell repertoires in COVID-19. Produced via immunoSEQ multiplex PCR; TCRdb's table is partial and in-frame only. The sample contains approximately 94,000 clones, over 80% of which appear only once. The sequenced sample consisted of peripheral blood. These receptors all stem from a man aged 45-65 years with active or convalescent COVID-19.

The rearrangement uses TRBV10-1 and TRBJ2-7; 8 bases are shared with TRBD2. Looked up from germline, CDR1 is WNHNN and CDR2 is SYGVQD (reference sequence). CDR3 length: 16 amino acids. V lost 0 bases and J lost 5; bases outside the gene matches: 9. In DNA, the CDR3 is TGCGCCAGCAGTGAGTCACCCGGGAGGGCGTTCCACGAGCAGTACTTC. It encodes CASSESPGRAFHEQYF.

This chain uses TRBV24-1 with TRBJ1-5; D is uncertain. The CDR3 runs 14 residues. With 5 bases removed from V and 2 bases from J, the gap between germline ends came to 9 bases. CDR1 and CDR2 from the germline V gene are KGHDR and SFDVKD. CDR3 in DNA: TGTGCCACCAGTGTGGTAGTTGGCAATCAGCCCCAGCATTTT. It translates to CATSVVVGNQPQHF.

This clone was counted only a few times. The V call is TRBV7-3, the J call TRBJ2-7; TRBD1 matches at 9 bases. The CDR3 runs to 14 residues. Germline V gene lookup returns CDR1 SGHTA and CDR2 FQGTGA. Trimming at V came to 2 bases and at J to 3 bases, leaving 2 bases not matched to a gene. CDR3 nucleotides: TGTGCCAGCAGCTTAGGGGGACAGGGCTACGAGCAGTACTTC. Its translation is CASSLGGQGYEQYF.

The chain is built from TRBV11-2 and TRBJ1-1; D unclear. The ends were cut back, 5 bases at V and 2 bases at J, with 18 bases in the middle. This CDR3 is built from 16 residues. The germline CDR1 and CDR2 sequences are SGHAT and FQNNGV. In DNA, the CDR3 is TGTGCCAGCAGCCCCCGGACGGGCAGGACTAACACTGAAGCTTTCTTT. It specifies CASSPRTGRTNTEAFF.

This chain links TRBV5-1 with TRBJ1-4, with D possibly TRBD1 on 5 matching bases. Germline lookup yields CDR1 SGHRS and CDR2 YFSETQ. This CDR3 has 16 amino acids. V was pared by 4 bases and J by 8 bases, with 21 bases between. For the CDR3, the DNA is TGCGCCAGCAGCCCCTTCGGGGGGAGCGAGGAGGAAAAACTGTTTTTT. Amino acid sequence: CASSPFGGSEEEKLFF.

The gene calls are TRBV6-1 and TRBJ2-2; TRBD1 aligns across 8 bases. The V and J ends lost 4 bases and 1 base, in that order; junction bases with no gene match: 8. Germline loops: CDR1 MNHNS, CDR2 SASEGT. The CDR3 covers 17 residues. The DNA of the CDR3 is TGTGCCAGCAGTGGGACAGGGTTTCGGATGAACACCGGGGAGCTGTTTTTT. The encoded protein is CASSGTGFRMNTGELFF.

The chain carries TRBV5-6 and TRBJ1-1; 7 nucleotides agree with TRBD1. The CDR3 consists of 13 residues. The V segment lost 4 bases and the J segment 4 bases; nucleotides outside the gene matches: 4. Germline assignment: CDR1 SGHDT and CDR2 YYEEEE. CDR3 region: CASSPGQFTEAFF. The CDR3 DNA sequence: TGTGCCAGCAGCCCGGGACAGTTCACTGAAGCTTTCTTT.

The genes are TRBV28 and TRBJ1-5; no clear D. V was pared by 5 bases and J by 4 bases, with 6 bases between. The CDR3 totals 12 residues. CDR1 MDHEN and CDR2 SYDVKM come from the germline V gene. The CDR3 region has the DNA TGTGCCAGCAGTCCCCCTAATCAGCCCCAGCATTTT. It encodes CASSPPNQPQHF.

The V call is TRBV6-1, the J call TRBJ2-2, with D perhaps matching TRBD1 (5 bases). Germline CDR1 reads MNHNS; CDR2 reads SASEGT. V was pared by 0 bases and J by 7 bases, with 15 bases between. There are 16 residues in the CDR3. The CDR3 sequence: CASSEAAGWVVGELFF. CDR3 nucleotides: TGTGCCAGCAGTGAAGCGGCAGGGTGGGTGGTCGGGGAGCTGTTTTTT.

Worth noting for this clone: Different DNA sequences within this sample yield the same CDR3. This chain connects TRBV24-1 to TRBJ2-3; 10 bases are a match to TRBD2. V lost 3 bases and J lost 1; bases outside the gene matches: 6. There are 17 residues in the CDR3. In germline, CDR1 is KGHDR, CDR2 SFDVKD. As DNA, the CDR3 is TGTGCCACCAGTGATCCCCGGACTAGCGGACGCACAGATACGCAGTATTTT. Its translation is CATSDPRTSGRTDTQYF.

The chain is built from TRBV2 and TRBJ1-4; perhaps TRBD1 as D (6 bases). The germline V and J ends were trimmed by 2 bases and 7 bases, with 11 bases remaining between them. The germline gives CDR1 SNHLY, CDR2 FYNNEI. This CDR3 comprises 14 residues. CDR3 DNA sequence: TGTGCCAGCAGTGAAACAGGGATAAGTGAAAAACTGTTTTTT. This translates into CASSETGISEKLFF. Using reference TRBV2 and TRBJ1-4 for the parts outside the CDR3, the full variable domain is EPEVTQTPSHQVTQMGQEVILRCVPISNHLYFYWYRQILGQKVEFLVSFYNNEISEKSEIFDDQFSVERPDGSNFTLKIRSTKLEDSAMYFCASSETGISEKLFFGSGTQLSVL.

The rearrangement uses TRBV18 and TRBJ2-4; a possible D gene is TRBD1 (5 bases). Germline V gene sequence: CDR1 KGHSH, CDR2 LQKENI. This CDR3 comprises 16 residues. Trimming cost V 4 bases and J 0 bases, with 13 bases left between them. The CDR3 sequence: CASSLGTGLAKNIQYF. In nucleotides, the CDR3 is TGTGCCAGCTCACTTGGAACAGGCCTAGCCAAAAACATTCAGTACTTC.

The rearrangement links TRBV19 to TRBJ1-1; possible D gene TRBD1, 5 bases. CDR1 LNHDA and CDR2 SQIVND come from the germline V gene (reference sequence). CDR3 size: 12 residues. V was pared by 10 bases and J by 5 bases, with 14 bases between. CDR3 DNA sequence: TGTGCCACTACCCTGGGGGGAACTGAAGCTTTCTTT. It translates to CATTLGGTEAFF.

The V and J genes are TRBV27 and TRBJ2-7; TRBD2 matches 12 bases. Germline loops: CDR1 MNHEY, CDR2 SMNVEV (reference sequence). CDR3 length: 17 amino acids. V lost 4 bases to trimming and J lost 3 bases; unmatched junction nucleotides: 10. The DNA of the CDR3 is TGTGCCAGCAGTTGGCTAGCGGGAGGGAGGGGGCACTACGAGCAGTACTTC. It is translated as CASSWLAGGRGHYEQYF.

This chain connects TRBV4-1 to TRBJ2-7, with 9 bases identical to TRBD1. The germline V gene encodes CDR1 MGHRA and CDR2 YSYEKL. The CDR3 spans 16 residues. Trimming took 0 bases from V and 3 from J; bases not matched to a gene: 6. In DNA, the CDR3 is TGCGCCAGCAGCCAAGAGTTGGACAGGGGAAACTACGAGCAGTACTTC. The encoded protein is CASSQELDRGNYEQYF.

The J gene is TRBJ1-3, the V gene TRBV12-3 or TRBV12-4; TRBD1 is a possible D gene (5 bases). The CDR3 consists of 12 residues. Deletions cut 11 bases from V and 3 bases from J, with 11 bases between. CDR3 coding DNA: TGTGCCTTGGGGGGGAATGGAAACACCATATATTTT. Protein: CALGGNGNTIYF.

As to this clone: The final CDR3 position lacks the conserved phenylalanine or tryptophan, pointing to a likely read error. The DNA is left out, because the CDR3 cannot be placed on it with certainty; the CDR3 is given as TCRdb lists it. This chain uses TRBV21-1 with TRBJ1-1. TRBV21-1 is an annotated pseudogene. The length of the CDR3 is 10 amino acids, counting both ends. The chain's CDR3 is CASSKVRGGL.

This sequence joins TRBV30 and TRBJ2-2, with 7 bases identical to TRBD1. Germline-derived CDR1 and CDR2 are GTSNPN and SVGIG (reference sequence). V shed 7 bases and J 1 base; nucleotides not matched to a gene: 6. This CDR3 spans 14 amino acids. CDR3 nucleotides: TGTGCCTACTCCGGGACAGTGAACACCGGGGAGCTGTTTTTT. Residues: CAYSGTVNTGELFF.

The chain links TRBV6-5 to TRBJ2-7; tentatively, D is TRBD1 (6 bases). CDR3 size: 15 residues. V dropped 4 bases and J dropped 5 bases, with 18 bases sitting between them. In germline, CDR1 is MNHEY, CDR2 SVGAGI. The DNA of the CDR3 is TGTGCCAGCAGTTCCCCAGGGGAGTCCAGGCACGAGCAGTACTTC. Translation gives CASSSPGESRHEQYF.

Details on this clone: Different DNA sequences within this sample yield the same CDR3. The chain employs TRBV19 and TRBJ2-5, with a weak D call TRBD1 (5 bases). Germline CDR1 is LNHDA and CDR2 is SQIVND (reference sequence). The germline V and J ends were trimmed by 3 bases and 5 bases, with 7 bases remaining between them. This CDR3 comprises 12 residues. The CDR3 bases are TGTGCCAGTAGTATTCCAGGGGAGACCCAGTACTTC. Residues: CASSIPGETQYF.

The rearrangement links TRBV7-6 to TRBJ2-4, with TRBD2 identical over 7 bases. The CDR3 extends over 16 amino acids. Trimming at V came to 7 bases and at J to 1 base, leaving 10 bases not matched to a gene. Germline lookup yields CDR1 SGHVS and CDR2 FNYEAQ. CDR3 DNA: TGTGCCAGCAACAAGGGGCGGGAGCGGGCCAAAAACATTCAGTACTTC. This sequence encodes CASNKGRERAKNIQYF. The variable domain in full, completed from reference TRBV7-6 and TRBJ2-4, reads GAGVSQSPRYKVTKRGQDVALRCDPISGHVSLYWYRQALGQGPEFLTYFNYEAQQDKSGLPNDRFSAERPEGSISTLTIQRTEQRDSAMYRCASNKGRERAKNIQYFGAGTRLSVL.

This rearrangement joins TRBV28 to TRBJ2-5, with D possibly matching TRBD2 (5 bases). Germline CDR1 reads MDHEN; CDR2 reads SYDVKM. V lost 5 bases to trimming and J lost 4 bases, with 11 bases between them. The CDR3 totals 13 residues. The CDR3, as DNA: TGTGCCAGCAGTATGAGCGGAAGAGAGACCCAGTACTTC. Protein sequence: CASSMSGRETQYF.

This clone appeared a single time. V usage is TRBV6-5 and J usage is TRBJ1-5, with D hard to call. Germline V lookup: CDR1 MNHEY, CDR2 SVGAGI. The V gene lost 4 bases and the J gene lost 4 bases, with 14 bases spanning the gap. This CDR3 contains 15 residues. CDR3 DNA: TGTGCCAGCAGTTCCTCTGACGGGTTTAATCAGCCCCAGCATTTT. This codes for CASSSSDGFNQPQHF.

J is TRBJ1-1 and V is TRBV19; TRBD1 matches at 11 bases. With V trimmed by 3 bases and J by 0 bases, 3 bases remained unmatched. The germline V gene encodes CDR1 LNHDA and CDR2 SQIVND (reference sequence). The CDR3 consists of 16 residues. CDR3 loop: CASSIGTGGMNTEAFF. The CDR3, as DNA: TGTGCCAGTAGTATCGGGACAGGGGGGATGAACACTGAAGCTTTCTTT.